One T cell receptor (beta chain) is described in this entry. Per the germline V gene, CDR1 is SGHTS and CDR2 is YDEGEE. The CDR3 runs 15 residues. V lost 0 bases and J 6 bases, leaving 16 bases between the germline ends. As handled by the study authors: Quantification of nucleated cells was approximated via reference gene primer amplification. The protocol was immunoSEQ multiplex PCR, while the TCRdb copy is restricted to in-frame clones and leaves out a portion. That table supplies the V and J calls and clone size; D and trimming were determined from the DNA. In the table there are about 58,000 clones, about 89% of which are singletons. This entry is derived from a study of blood T cell repertoires in COVID-19. Overall study context: The origin of the acute and convalescent COVID-19 samples was the United States, Italy and Spain.

This clonotype originated in a woman aged 55-70 years with active COVID-19. The chain recombines TRBV5-8 with TRBJ2-7; perhaps TRBD1 as D (5 bases). Sequencing input: peripheral blood. The DNA of the CDR3 is TGTGCCAGCAGCTTGGGACAGTTCGTCCTTACCGAGCAGTACTTC. It translates to CASSLGQFVLTEQYF.